This entry lists 18 T cell receptor beta chains sequenced from one sample in a study of tumor and adjacent non-tumor tissue in lung cancer. Three rounds of nested PCR, following a modified ARM-PCR protocol, produced the TCRbeta library. TCRdb recomputed calls from the multiplex PCR reads with MiXCR, one row per CDR3 protein. The table lists 60,000 to 85,000 distinct CDR3 sequences, approximately 82% of them singletons. RNA was extracted from bulk tissue without any cell sorting. More than 3 cm separated this lung sample from the edge of the tumor. The sample consisted of distant non-tumor lung tissue. The receptor set was obtained from a man aged 65 to 85 with non-small cell lung cancer.

The chain joins TRBV6-6 to TRBJ2-7, with 7 bases matching TRBD1. The germline CDR1 and CDR2 sequences are MNHNY and SVGAGI (reference sequence). Trimming cost V 1 base and J 10 bases; bases outside gene matches: 7. This CDR3 has 13 amino acids. The CDR3 nucleotides are TGTGCCAGCAGTTACTTGACAGGGAGTGATCAGTACTTC. It specifies CASSYLTGSDQYF.

Concerning this clonotype itself: No conserved phenylalanine or tryptophan is present at the end of the CDR3, so a read error is the likely explanation. This sequence joins TRBV20-1 and TRBJ2-7; 7 nucleotides match TRBD2. V was clipped by 8 bases and J by 3 bases; unmatched bases: 10. Per germline, CDR1 DFQATT and CDR2 SNEGSKA (reference sequence). The CDR3 contains 13 residues. CDR3 protein: CSKSGNNLYEQYS. CDR3 nucleotides: TGCAGTAAAAGCGGGAATAACCTCTACGAGCAGTACTCC.

The genes are TRBV6-6 and TRBJ2-2, with 7 nucleotides matching TRBD1. This CDR3 is 13 amino acids long. Germline assignment: CDR1 MNHNY and CDR2 SVGAGI (reference sequence). V shed 6 bases and J 8 bases; nucleotides not matched to a gene: 6. CDR3 in amino acids: CASRDRDTGELFF. CDR3 DNA sequence: TGTGCCAGCAGAGACAGGGATACAGGGGAGCTGTTTTTT.

To note about this clonotype: This likely comes from a read error, as the CDR3 has no conserved phenylalanine or tryptophan at its end. The limits of the CDR3 on the DNA are not certain, so only TCRdb's listed CDR3 is given. CDR3 sequence: CASSQDLIVNTETFC. V is TRBV4-1 and J is TRBJ1-1. The CDR3 region is 15 residues in length, termini included. CDR1 and CDR2 (germline): MGHRA, YSYEKL.

Comments on this clonotype: At one end, the junction sequence differs from germline, possibly due to a read error. The chain employs TRBV6-2 or TRBV6-3 and TRBJ1-2, with 8 bases identical to TRBD1. Germline V gene data show CDR1 as MNHEY and CDR2 as SVGEGT. The CDR3 spans 15 residues. This chain's CDR3 is CASTYPDRGSRGYIF. The CDR3, as DNA: TGTGCCAGCACTTACCCAGACAGGGGATCGCGGGGCTACATCTTC.

A note on this clonotype: A junction end diverges from the germline sequence, so it may reflect a read error. CDR3: CASSSREMTYKQYF. The CDR3 DNA reads TGTGCCAGCAGCTCGAGGGAAATGACCTACAAGCAGTACTTC. The rearrangement uses TRBV11-1 and TRBJ2-7; a possible D gene is TRBD2 (5 bases). This CDR3 has 14 amino acids. Germline lookup yields CDR1 SGHAT and CDR2 FQDESV (reference sequence). Variable domain in full (rest from reference TRBV11-1 and TRBJ2-7): EAEVAQSPRYKITEKSQAVAFWCDPISGHATLYWYRQILGQGPELLVQFQDESVVDDSQLPKDRFSAERLKGVDSTLKIQPAELGDSAMYLCASSSREMTYKQYFGPGTRLTVT.

Worth noting for this clonotype: The junction and the germline gene differ at one end; a read error may be behind it. V is TRBV11-1 and J is TRBJ1-2; 8 bases map to TRBD1. CDR1 is SGHAT, CDR2 FQDESV, per germline (reference sequence). This CDR3 is 16 amino acids long. The CDR3 spells CASSDGQGQTSYDYTF. The CDR3 DNA sequence: TGTGCCAGTAGCGACGGACAGGGACAAACCTCTTATGACTACACCTTC.

Details on this clonotype: The junction departs from germline at one end; a sequencing error may be responsible. This chain joins TRBV6-5 and TRBJ2-5; possible D gene TRBD1, 6 bases. Germline CDR1 reads MNHEY; CDR2 reads SVGAGI. CDR3 size: 15 residues. CDR3 DNA sequence: TGTGCCAGCATTCACAGGGTTGGGGGCCAAGAGACCCAGTGCTTC. This translates into CASIHRVGGQETQCF.

Comment on this clonotype: A junction boundary mismatches the germline segment, possibly from a read error. The rearrangement uses TRBV6-2 or TRBV6-3 and TRBJ2-2; the match to TRBD1 covers 10 bases. Germline loops: CDR1 MNHEY, CDR2 SVGEGT. There are 15 residues in the CDR3. CDR3 DNA sequence: TGTGCCAGCAATCCCGGGACAGGGGAGACTGGGGAGCTGTTCTTT. Translating it yields CASNPGTGETGELFF.

This chain links TRBV4-2 with TRBJ2-7; 10 positions match TRBD2. CDR3 length: 16 amino acids. CDR1 LGHNA and CDR2 YNFKEQ come from the germline V gene. Trimming at V came to 8 bases and at J to 0 bases, leaving 10 bases not matched to a gene. DNA of the CDR3: TGTGCCAGCGGCCGGGGGACTAGCGATCCCTCCTACGAGCAGTACTTC. Protein sequence: CASGRGTSDPSYEQYF.

This clonotype has ten or more counts. The V gene is TRBV6-6, the J gene TRBJ2-1; D is perhaps TRBD1 (5 bases). Trimming cost V 7 bases and J 5 bases, with 18 bases left between them. The CDR3 contains 15 residues. Germline V gene sequence: CDR1 MNHNY, CDR2 SVGAGI (reference sequence). The CDR3 spells CASTKGRVLNNEQFF. DNA for the CDR3: TGTGCCAGCACCAAGGGCAGGGTTTTAAACAATGAGCAGTTCTTC.

As regards this clonotype: Lacking the conserved final phenylalanine or tryptophan, this CDR3 likely reflects a read error. The chain employs TRBV11-3 and TRBJ1-1; 8 bases agree with TRBD1. The germline gives CDR1 SGHNT, CDR2 YENEEA. Unmatched junction bases numbered 6, after V lost 7 bases and J lost 5 bases. The length of the CDR3 is 13 residues. Here the CDR3 DNA reads TGTGCCAGCATAGGACAGGGTAGGACTGAAGCTTTCATT. The encoded protein is CASIGQGRTEAFI.

This clonotype was recorded once. Mismatch with germline at one junction end may stem from a read error. This rearrangement joins TRBV28 to TRBJ1-2; 12 positions agree with TRBD1. The CDR3 is made up of 12 amino acids. Germline loops: CDR1 MDHEN, CDR2 SYDVKM. CDR3 region: CAGRGQGAAAPF. The DNA of the CDR3 is TGTGCCGGCAGGGGACAGGGGGCAGCCGCCCCCTTC.

This clonotype was found many times. The V and J genes are TRBV29-1 and TRBJ1-1; TRBD1 matches at 7 bases. Trimming removed 7 bases from V and 0 bases from J; junction bases left unmatched: 5. This CDR3 is built from 13 residues. Germline V CDR1 and CDR2: SQVTM, ANQGSEA. CDR3 nucleotide sequence: TGCAGCGGAGGGACAGCCCTGAACACTGAAGCTTTCTTT. Amino acids: CSGGTALNTEAFF.

The chain couples TRBV11-1 to TRBJ1-1; D perhaps matches TRBD1 (6 bases). Trimming removed 6 bases from V and 3 bases from J, with 20 bases in between. Germline V gene lookup returns CDR1 SGHAT and CDR2 FQDESV (reference sequence). CDR3 size: 16 residues. The CDR3 region has the DNA TGTGCCAGCAGTTTGGGACAATGGGGCGTGGACACTGAAGCTTTCTTT. Its translation: CASSLGQWGVDTEAFF.

Of note for this clonotype: The CDR3 does not close with the conserved phenylalanine or tryptophan, likely indicating a read error. J is TRBJ2-2 and V is TRBV2; TRBD2 agrees at 10 bases. The V and J ends lost 6 bases and 9 bases, in that order; junction bases with no gene match: 16. Germline CDR1 and CDR2: SNHLY and FYNNEI. CDR3 length: 17 residues. The CDR3 protein is CASSYPRSGGARRELFI. Written as DNA, the CDR3 is TGTGCCAGCAGCTACCCCCGCAGCGGGGGGGCGCGCCGGGAGCTGTTTATT.

This chain connects TRBV11-2 to TRBJ2-5, with 8 bases that match TRBD2. The CDR3 totals 16 residues. In germline, CDR1 is SGHAT, CDR2 FQNNGV. V was pared by 3 bases and J by 5 bases, with 11 bases of the junction left unmatched. The CDR3 DNA sequence: TGTGCCAGCAGCTTTGGTGTGGAGAGACTAGCGGAGACCCAGTACTTC. It is translated as CASSFGVERLAETQYF.

As to this clonotype: Possible read error: a much larger clone is one base away. The V and J genes are TRBV20-1 and TRBJ2-5; a possible D gene is TRBD1 (5 bases). Germline V CDR1 and CDR2: DFQATT, SNEGSKA (reference sequence). The CDR3 loop spans 12 amino acids. The CDR3 bases are TGCAGTGCCTCTTTAGGGGAAGACACCCAGTACTTC. It specifies CSASLGEDTQYF.